The T cell receptor beta chain described here comes from a study of T cell changes during pregnancy in multiple sclerosis. Sequenced by immunoSEQ multiplex PCR; TCRdb stores in-frame clones only, minus some. The sample shows tens of thousands of clones, 90% to 95% of them seen only once. Germline V gene data show CDR1 as SGHNT and CDR2 as YYREEE (reference sequence). The V and J ends lost 6 bases and 8 bases respectively, with 14 bases between them. The CDR3 spans 12 residues. The TCR comes from a female donor with multiple sclerosis, enrolled in a pregnancy study. Specimen: CD8+ T cells from peripheral blood mononuclear cells, collected in the first trimester of pregnancy. The chain links TRBV5-4 to TRBJ1-2; the D gene is possibly TRBD1 (5 bases). In DNA, the CDR3 is TGTGCCAGCATCACGATAACAGGCGGCTACACCTTC. Encoded protein: CASITITGGYTF.